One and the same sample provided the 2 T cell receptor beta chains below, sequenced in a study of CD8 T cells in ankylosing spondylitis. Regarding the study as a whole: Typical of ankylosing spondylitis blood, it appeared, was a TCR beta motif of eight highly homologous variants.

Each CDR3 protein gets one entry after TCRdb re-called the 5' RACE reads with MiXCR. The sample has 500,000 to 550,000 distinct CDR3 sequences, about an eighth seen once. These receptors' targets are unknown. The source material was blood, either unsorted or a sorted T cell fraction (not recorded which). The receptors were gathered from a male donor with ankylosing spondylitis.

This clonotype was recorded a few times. The CDR3 here is CASSPRFRDSNTGELFF. The CDR3 bases are TGTGCCAGCAGCCCCAGATTCCGGGACAGCAACACCGGGGAGCTGTTTTTT. The chain is built from TRBV7-9 and TRBJ2-2, with TRBD1 matching 7 bases. The CDR3 runs to 17 residues. V lost 5 bases to trimming and J lost 2 bases; unmatched junction nucleotides: 11. The germline V gene has CDR1 SEHNR and CDR2 FQNEAQ (reference sequence).

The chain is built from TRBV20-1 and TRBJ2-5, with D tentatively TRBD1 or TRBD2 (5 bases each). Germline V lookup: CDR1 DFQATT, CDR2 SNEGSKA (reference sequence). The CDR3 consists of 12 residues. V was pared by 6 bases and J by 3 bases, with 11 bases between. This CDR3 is CSAIGTKETQYF. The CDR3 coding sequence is TGCAGTGCCATAGGGACCAAAGAGACCCAGTACTTC.